This TCR beta chain was profiled in a study of response to subunit inactivated influenza vaccine. This clonotype occurred a few times. TCRdb ran MiXCR on the RT-PCR reads and lists one entry per CDR3 protein. The table lists hundreds of thousands of distinct CDR3 sequences, approximately 15% of them singletons. V lost 4 bases and J 5 bases, leaving 14 bases between the germline ends. The CDR3 has 14 amino acids. Germline V gene lookup returns CDR1 LGHNA and CDR2 YNFKEQ. The rearrangement links TRBV4-2 to TRBJ1-1, with a possible D match to TRBD1 (5 bases). The material was PBMCs from blood, obtained 11 to 12 days after vaccination. This receptor was identified in a man aged 50 to 60 who received an inactivated influenza vaccine. The CDR3 loop reads CASSPSGMRTEAFF. CDR3 in DNA: TGTGCCAGCAGCCCCTCAGGGATGCGGACTGAAGCTTTCTTT.